This TCR beta chain came from a study of T cell repertoires in cytomegalovirus infection. Study as a whole: Matching HLA type and CMV infection were both indicated by public TCR beta signatures.

V was pared by 0 bases and J by 0 bases, with 8 bases between. Germline-derived CDR1 and CDR2 are SGHTA and FQGNSA. The CDR3 is made up of 15 amino acids. MiXCR was run by TCRdb on the reads, yielding one entry per CDR3 protein. The sample has 150,000 to 200,000 distinct CDR3 sequences, about 20% seen once. The study's findings and limits: HLA-C-restricted CMV clonotypes gave the most frequent clonotype in two of eight donors. CMV carriers having the relevant HLA were flagged by cumulative public TCR beta family frequency.

This clonotype was seen repeatedly, ten times or more. The target antigen is unknown. The sequenced sample was PBMCs. This receptor was taken from a human donor in good health (CMV status not recorded). Some clones in this sample may be carry-over from other donors' samples. The chain is built from TRBV7-2 and TRBJ1-1, with D unclear. The CDR3 sequence: CASSLAGQLNTEAFF. The CDR3 bases are TGTGCCAGCAGCTTAGCCGGCCAACTGAACACTGAAGCTTTCTTT.